This entry features one TCR beta chain sequence. Its target is unknown. This sample is drawn from a study of cytomegalovirus exposure and HLA in healthy donors. Study-level findings and limits: Earlier results showed most TCR beta V segments being productive about 87% or about 30% of the time. Generally TCR sequences proved uncommon, though certain public TCRs appeared in numerous donors. In a later analysis, TCR beta V- and J-gene trimming was associated with a missense DCLRE1C variant.

The germline CDR1 and CDR2 sequences are MDHEN and SYDVKM. The CDR3 is made up of 14 amino acids. The PCR ran on 60 Vbeta and 13 Jbeta primers. The data were produced by immunoSEQ multiplex PCR, yet TCRdb's version contains in-frame clones alone and is incomplete. The sample includes some 210,000 clones, around 86% of them seen just once. This chain uses TRBV28 with TRBJ2-5; 8 nucleotides agree with TRBD1. The DNA matches TRBJ2-7 better at its end, which makes the J call doubtful. The receptor was isolated from a man aged 30 to 39 in good health and CMV-seronegative. Sequenced: PBMCs. CDR3 in DNA: TGTGCCAGCGTTGAAAACAGGGGGTTGTACGAGCAGTACTTC. Its translation: CASVENRGLYEQYF.